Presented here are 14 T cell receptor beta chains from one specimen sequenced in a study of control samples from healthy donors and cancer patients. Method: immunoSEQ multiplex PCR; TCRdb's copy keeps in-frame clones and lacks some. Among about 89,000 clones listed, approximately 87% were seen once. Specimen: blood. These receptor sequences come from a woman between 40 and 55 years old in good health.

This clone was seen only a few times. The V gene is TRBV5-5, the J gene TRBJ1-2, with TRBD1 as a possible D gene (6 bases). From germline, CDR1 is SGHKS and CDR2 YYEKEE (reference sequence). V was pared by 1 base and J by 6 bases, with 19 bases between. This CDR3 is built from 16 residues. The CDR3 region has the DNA TGTGCCAGCAGCTTGAAGCTCGCAGGGGCGAAGGATGGCTACACCTTC. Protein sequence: CASSLKLAGAKDGYTF.

CDR3 sequence reads: CASLADRADGYTF. The CDR3 nucleotides are TGTGCCAGTCTAGCAGACAGGGCGGATGGCTACACCTTC. The genes are TRBV19 and TRBJ1-2, with TRBD1 identical over 7 bases. Germline trimming cut 8 bases from V and 6 bases from J; bases unmatched to any gene: 9. The CDR3 has 13 residues. In germline, CDR1 is LNHDA, CDR2 SQIVND (reference sequence).

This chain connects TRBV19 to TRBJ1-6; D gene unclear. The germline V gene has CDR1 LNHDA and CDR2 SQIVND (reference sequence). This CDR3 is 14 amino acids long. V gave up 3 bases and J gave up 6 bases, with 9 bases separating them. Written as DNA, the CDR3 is TGTGCCAGTAGTATTCCGGTAATTAATTCACCCCTCCACTTT. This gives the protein CASSIPVINSPLHF.

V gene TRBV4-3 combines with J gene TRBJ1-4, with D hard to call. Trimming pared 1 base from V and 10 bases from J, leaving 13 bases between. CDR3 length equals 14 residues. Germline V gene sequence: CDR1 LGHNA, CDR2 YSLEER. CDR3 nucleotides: TGCGCCAGCAGCCAAGGGACCCTTGACCGAAAACTGTTTTTT. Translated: CASSQGTLDRKLFF.

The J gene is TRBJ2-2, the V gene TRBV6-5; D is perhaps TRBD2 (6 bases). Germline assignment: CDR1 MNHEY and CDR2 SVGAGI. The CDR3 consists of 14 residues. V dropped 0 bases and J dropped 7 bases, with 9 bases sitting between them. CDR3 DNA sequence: TGTGCCAGCAGTTACTCGACGGGGGTCGGGGAGCTGTTTTTT. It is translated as CASSYSTGVGELFF.

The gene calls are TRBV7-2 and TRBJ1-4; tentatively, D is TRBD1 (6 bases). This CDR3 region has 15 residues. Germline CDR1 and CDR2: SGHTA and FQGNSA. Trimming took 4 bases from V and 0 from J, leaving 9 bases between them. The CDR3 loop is CASSSKGATNEKLFF. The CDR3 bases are TGTGCCAGCAGCTCGAAGGGGGCAACTAATGAAAAACTGTTTTTT.

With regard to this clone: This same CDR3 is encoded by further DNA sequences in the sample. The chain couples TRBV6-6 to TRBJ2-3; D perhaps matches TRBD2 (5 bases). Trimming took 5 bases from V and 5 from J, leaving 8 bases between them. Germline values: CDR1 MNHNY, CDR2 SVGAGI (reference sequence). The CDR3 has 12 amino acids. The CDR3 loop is CASSQSGDTQYF. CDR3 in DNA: TGTGCCAGCAGTCAGAGCGGAGATACGCAGTATTTT.

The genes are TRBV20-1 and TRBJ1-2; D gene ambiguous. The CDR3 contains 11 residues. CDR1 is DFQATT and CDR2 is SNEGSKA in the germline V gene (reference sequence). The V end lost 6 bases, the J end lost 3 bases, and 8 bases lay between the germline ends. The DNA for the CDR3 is TGCAGTGCCGTCCTTTACTATGGCTACACCTTC. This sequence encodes CSAVLYYGYTF.

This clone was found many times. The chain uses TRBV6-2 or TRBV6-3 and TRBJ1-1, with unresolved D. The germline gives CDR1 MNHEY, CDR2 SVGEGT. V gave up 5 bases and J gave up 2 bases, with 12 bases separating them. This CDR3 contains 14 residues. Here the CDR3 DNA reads TGTGCCAGCAGTCGCCTGAGGAGTAACACTGAAGCTTTCTTT. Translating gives CASSRLRSNTEAFF.

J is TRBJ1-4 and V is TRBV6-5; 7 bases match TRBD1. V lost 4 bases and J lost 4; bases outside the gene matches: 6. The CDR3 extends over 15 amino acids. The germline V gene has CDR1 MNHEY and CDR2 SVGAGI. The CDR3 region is CASSSPGTDNEKLFF. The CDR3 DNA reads TGTGCCAGCAGTTCCCCCGGGACAGATAATGAAAAACTGTTTTTT.

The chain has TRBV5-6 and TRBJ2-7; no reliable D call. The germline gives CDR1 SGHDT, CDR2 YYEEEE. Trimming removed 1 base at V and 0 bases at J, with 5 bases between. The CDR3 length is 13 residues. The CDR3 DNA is TGTGCCAGCAGCTTGCAAAGCTCCTACGAGCAGTACTTC. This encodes CASSLQSSYEQYF. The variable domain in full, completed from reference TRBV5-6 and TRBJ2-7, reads DAGVTQSPTHLIKTRGQQVTLRCSPKSGHDTVSWYQQALGQGPQFIFQYYEEEERQRGNFPDRFSGHQFPNYSSELNVNALLLGDSALYLCASSLQSSYEQYFGPGTRLTVT.

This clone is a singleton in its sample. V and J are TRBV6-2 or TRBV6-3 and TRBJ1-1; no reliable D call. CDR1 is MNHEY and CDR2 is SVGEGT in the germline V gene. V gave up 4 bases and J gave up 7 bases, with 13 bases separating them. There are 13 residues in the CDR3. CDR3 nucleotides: TGTGCCAGCAGTTCGGACCCTATGGGTGAAGCTTTCTTT. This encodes CASSSDPMGEAFF.

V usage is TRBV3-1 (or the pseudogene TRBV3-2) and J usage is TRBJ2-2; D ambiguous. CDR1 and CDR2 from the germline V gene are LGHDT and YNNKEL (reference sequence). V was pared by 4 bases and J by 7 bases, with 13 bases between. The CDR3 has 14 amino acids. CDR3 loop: CASSPVLTGGELFF. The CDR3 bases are TGTGCCAGCAGCCCCGTACTGACCGGCGGGGAGCTGTTTTTT.

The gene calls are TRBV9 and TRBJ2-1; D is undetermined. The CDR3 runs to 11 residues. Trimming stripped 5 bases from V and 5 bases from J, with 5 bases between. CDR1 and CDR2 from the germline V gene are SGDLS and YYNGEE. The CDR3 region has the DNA TGTGCCAGCAGGAGCCACAATGAGCAGTTCTTC. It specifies CASRSHNEQFF.